This is a list of T cell receptor beta chains from one sample in a study of CD8 T cells in ankylosing spondylitis. One entry per CDR3 protein, called by TCRdb with MiXCR from the 5' RACE reads. The sample holds around 770,000 distinct CDR3 sequences; approximately 10% are singletons and the top ten take less than 0.65%. The material sequenced was blood, either unsorted or a sorted T cell fraction (not recorded which). The receptors derive from a male donor with ankylosing spondylitis. The CDR3 runs from the conserved cysteine through the conserved F or W. D genes are given only for firm matches. Rows may omit the clone size; those that give it use once, few, many or a size class.

>-|TRBJ2-7|-|TRBV6-2/TRBV6-3
CASSYPLPPYEQYF
TGTGCCAGCAGTTACCCCCTCCCCCCCTACGAGCAGTACTTC
>TRBD2|TRBJ2-1|-|TRBV30
CAWTSGSNEQFF
TGTGCCTGGACTAGCGGGAGCAATGAGCAGTTCTTC
>-|TRBJ2-5|-|TRBV7-2
CASTPGVGTQYF
TGTGCCAGCACCCCAGGTGTCGGGACCCAGTACTTC
>TRBD2|TRBJ2-1|many|TRBV5-6
CASSGLAGYNEQFF
TGTGCCAGCAGTGGGTTAGCGGGATACAATGAGCAGTTCTTC
>TRBD2|TRBJ2-7|-|TRBV4-3
CASSQEFSGSSSYEQYF
TGCGCCAGCAGCCAAGAGTTTAGCGGGTCGAGCTCCTACGAGCAGTACTTC
>TRBD1|TRBJ1-5|-|TRBV20-1
CSARGPPGQGYVHNQPQHF
TGCAGTGCTAGAGGCCCACCGGGACAGGGATACGTTCACAATCAGCCCCAGCATTTT
>TRBD2|TRBJ2-5|few|TRBV20-1
CSARREAVLRTQYF
TGCAGTGCTAGGCGGGAGGCGGTATTAAGGACCCAGTACTTC
>-|TRBJ2-3|-|TRBV7-9
CASLPGGTDTQYF
TGTGCCAGCCTCCCAGGGGGCACAGATACGCAGTATTTT
>TRBD1|TRBJ2-1|many|TRBV29-1
CSVSTGTGADEQFF
TGCAGCGTCTCCACCGGGACAGGGGCCGATGAGCAGTTCTTC
>-|TRBJ2-3|-|TRBV15
CATSRGRGGGGNTQYF
TGTGCCACCAGCAGAGGCAGGGGGGGAGGAGGGAATACGCAGTATTTT
>TRBD2|TRBJ2-3|few|TRBV6-2/TRBV6-3
CASSYPEREFTDTQYF
TGTGCCAGCAGTTACCCCGAGCGGGAGTTTACAGATACGCAGTATTTT
>TRBD2|TRBJ2-3|few|TRBV6-1
CASSTLGGGAPDTQYF
TGTGCCAGCAGTACCCTCGGGGGGGGGGCGCCAGATACGCAGTATTTT
>-|TRBJ1-4|once|TRBV18
CASSLPGANKEKLFF
TGTGCCAGCTCACTCCCGGGCGCGAACAAGGAAAAACTGTTTTTT
>-|TRBJ2-5|-|TRBV6-1
CASSRRQGIETQYF
TGTGCCAGCAGTCGTCGTCAAGGGATAGAGACCCAGTACTTC
>-|TRBJ2-1|-|TRBV12-3/TRBV12-4
CASRSGQSTYNEQFF
TGTGCCAGCAGGTCTGGACAGTCAACTTACAATGAGCAGTTCTTC
>-|TRBJ2-7|many|TRBV10-3
CAIRDLYEQYF
TGTGCCATCAGGGACCTCTACGAGCAGTACTTC
>TRBD1|TRBJ1-1|few|TRBV5-1
CASSEGQGLDTEAFF
TGCGCCAGCAGCGAGGGACAGGGGCTTGACACTGAAGCTTTCTTT
>-|TRBJ2-7|many|TRBV10-3
CAISESSGVVREQYF
TGTGCCATCAGTGAGTCTTCAGGGGTAGTTCGTGAGCAGTACTTC
>TRBD1|TRBJ1-2|many|TRBV20-1
CSAGQGAGYGYTF
TGCAGTGCAGGACAGGGGGCCGGGTATGGCTACACCTTC
>TRBD1|TRBJ2-1|-|TRBV5-1
CASHLPGTGSNEQFF
TGCGCCAGCCATCTGCCCGGGACAGGCAGTAATGAGCAGTTCTTC
>-|TRBJ2-1|many|TRBV5-6
CASSSPDSSYNEQFF
TGTGCCAGCAGCTCCCCCGACAGCTCCTACAATGAGCAGTTCTTC
>-|TRBJ2-7|many|TRBV12-3/TRBV12-4
CASSPDSHEQYF
TGTGCCAGCAGCCCTGACAGCCACGAGCAGTACTTC
>-|TRBJ2-3|-|TRBV7-2
CASGAGPRDTQYF
TGTGCCAGTGGGGCAGGGCCTAGAGATACGCAGTATTTT
>-|TRBJ1-1|-|TRBV5-1
CASSFTHRTMNTEAFF
TGCGCCAGCAGCTTCACTCACCGCACGATGAACACTGAAGCTTTCTTT
>TRBD2|TRBJ2-3|-|TRBV13
CASSQTSGRQADTQYF
TGTGCCAGCAGCCAGACTAGCGGGAGACAGGCAGATACGCAGTATTTT
>-|TRBJ1-4|many|TRBV2
CASRPFGGKLFF
TGTGCCAGCAGACCTTTTGGTGGGAAACTGTTTTTT
>TRBD2|TRBJ2-3|many|TRBV7-2
CASSSGLGTDTQYF
TGTGCCAGCAGCTCAGGACTAGGGACGGATACGCAGTATTTT
>-|TRBJ2-7|-|TRBV2
CASSGQVLYEQYF
TGTGCCAGCAGTGGACAGGTCCTATACGAGCAGTACTTC
>-|TRBJ2-2|few|TRBV4-2
CASSQEVLFELFF
TGTGCCAGCAGTCAAGAGGTTCTGTTCGAGCTGTTTTTT
>TRBD2|TRBJ2-7|-|TRBV5-5
CASSAVGLAGVFYEQYF
TGTGCCAGCAGCGCCGTAGGACTAGCGGGAGTTTTCTACGAGCAGTACTTC
>-|TRBJ1-5|-|TRBV7-6
CASSSDGTPERPQHF
TGTGCCAGCAGCTCCGACGGGACGCCCGAAAGACCCCAGCATTTT
>-|TRBJ1-4|-|TRBV21-1
CAGTLPGQYEKLFF
TGTGCCGGGACCCTCCCGGGACAGTATGAAAAACTGTTTTTT
>TRBD1|TRBJ1-2|few|TRBV20-1
CSARGRGQEIYGYTF
TGCAGTGCTAGGGGCAGGGGGCAGGAGATCTATGGCTACACCTTC
>-|TRBJ2-6|few|TRBV20-1
CSASRLSGANVLTF
TGCAGTGCTAGCCGTTTATCTGGGGCCAACGTCCTGACTTTC
>-|TRBJ1-2|-|TRBV12-3/TRBV12-4
CASTETGSANYGYTF
TGTGCCAGCACTGAGACAGGTTCGGCTAACTATGGCTACACCTTC
>-|TRBJ2-7|few|TRBV21-1
CASSKELGGEQYF
TGTGCCAGCAGCAAAGAGCTAGGCGGCGAGCAGTACTTC
>-|TRBJ1-2|-|TRBV12-3/TRBV12-4
CASSLAGEPTNYGYTF
TGTGCCAGCAGTTTAGCTGGGGAACCTACTAACTATGGCTACACCTTC
>-|TRBJ2-7|-|TRBV4-3
CASSQAVYTSYEQYF
TGCGCCAGCAGCCAAGCGGTCTATACCTCCTACGAGCAGTACTTC
>-|TRBJ1-1|-|TRBV29-1
CSARDIGEAFF
TGCAGCGCCCGGGACATCGGGGAAGCTTTCTTT
>-|TRBJ2-3|-|TRBV6-2/TRBV6-3
CATPAGGITDTQYF
TGTGCCACCCCGGCAGGAGGGATAACAGATACGCAGTATTTT
>-|TRBJ1-3|-|TRBV28
CASSRLQVISGNTIYF
TGTGCCAGCAGTCGCTTACAGGTTATCTCTGGAAACACCATATATTTT
>-|TRBJ1-3|few|TRBV18
CASSQGVNSGNTIYF
TGTGCCAGCTCACAGGGGGTGAACTCTGGAAACACCATATATTTT
>TRBD2|TRBJ2-3|-|TRBV20-1
CSAVRPELAVGTDTQYF
TGCAGTGCCGTCCGTCCCGAACTAGCGGTGGGGACAGATACGCAGTATTTT
>-|TRBJ2-5|few|TRBV18
CASSGETRETQYF
TGTGCCAGCTCTGGGGAAACGAGGGAGACCCAGTACTTC
>TRBD2|TRBJ2-5|-|TRBV5-5
CASSSPGGFETQYF
TGTGCCAGCAGCTCCCCGGGGGGGTTCGAGACCCAGTACTTC
>TRBD2|TRBJ2-5|-|TRBV18
CASSPGLAPWTQYF
TGTGCCAGCTCACCGGGACTAGCGCCCTGGACCCAGTACTTC
>TRBD1|TRBJ2-7|-|TRBV20-1
CSARVFRTGTTYEQYF
TGCAGTGCTAGGGTGTTCCGGACAGGAACAACCTACGAGCAGTACTTC